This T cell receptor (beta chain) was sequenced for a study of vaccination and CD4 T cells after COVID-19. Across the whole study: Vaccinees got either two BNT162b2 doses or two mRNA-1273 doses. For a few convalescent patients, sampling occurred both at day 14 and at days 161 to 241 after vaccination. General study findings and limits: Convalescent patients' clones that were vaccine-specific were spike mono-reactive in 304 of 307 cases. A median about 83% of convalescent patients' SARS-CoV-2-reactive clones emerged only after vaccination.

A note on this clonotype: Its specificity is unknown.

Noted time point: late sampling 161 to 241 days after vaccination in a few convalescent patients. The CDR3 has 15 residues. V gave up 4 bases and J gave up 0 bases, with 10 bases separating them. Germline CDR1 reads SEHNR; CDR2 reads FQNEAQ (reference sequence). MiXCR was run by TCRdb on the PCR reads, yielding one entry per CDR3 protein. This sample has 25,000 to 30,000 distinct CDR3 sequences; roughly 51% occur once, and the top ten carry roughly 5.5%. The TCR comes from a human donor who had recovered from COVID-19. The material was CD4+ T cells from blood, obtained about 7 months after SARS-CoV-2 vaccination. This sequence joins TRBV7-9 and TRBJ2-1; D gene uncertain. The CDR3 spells CASSSPLSSYNEQFF. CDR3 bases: TGTGCCAGCAGCTCCCCTTTAAGCTCCTACAATGAGCAGTTCTTC.